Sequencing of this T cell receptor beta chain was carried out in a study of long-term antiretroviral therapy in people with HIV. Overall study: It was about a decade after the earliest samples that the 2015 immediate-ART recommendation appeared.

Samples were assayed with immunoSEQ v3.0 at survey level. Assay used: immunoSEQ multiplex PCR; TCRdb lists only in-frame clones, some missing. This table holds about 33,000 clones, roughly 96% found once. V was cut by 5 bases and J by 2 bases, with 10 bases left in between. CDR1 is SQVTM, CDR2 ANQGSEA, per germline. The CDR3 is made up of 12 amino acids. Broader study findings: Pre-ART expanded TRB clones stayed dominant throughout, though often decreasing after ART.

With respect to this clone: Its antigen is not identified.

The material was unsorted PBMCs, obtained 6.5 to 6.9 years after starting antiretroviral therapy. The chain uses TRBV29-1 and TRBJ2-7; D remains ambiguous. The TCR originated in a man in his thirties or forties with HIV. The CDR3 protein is CSVRSQTYEQYF. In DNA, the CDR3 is TGCAGCGTTCGCTCCCAAACCTACGAGCAGTACTTC.